This is a list of T cell receptor beta chains from one sample in a study of PD-L1 blockade in urothelial cancer. TCRdb's table, derived via immunoSEQ multiplex PCR, lists solely in-frame clones and lacks some. The sample yields fewer than 60,000 clones, 85% seen once. The sample was PBMCs, taken around atezolizumab (anti-PD-L1) treatment. These receptors were collected from a man in his 70s with urothelial cancer. Each CDR3 is given with its conserved first and last residue. The order of the fields is V gene, J gene, CDR3 length, CDR3 protein.

TRBV19	TRBJ2-2	14	CASSIAGRTGELFF
TRBV6-1	TRBJ2-7	15	CASSGEGTGVYEQYF
TRBV7-2	TRBJ2-1	14	CASSIDASVNEQFF
TRBV2	TRBJ2-1	15	CASSLRDSSYNEQFF
TRBV12-5	TRBJ2-2	16	CASGWREGHNTGELFF
TRBV5-1	TRBJ1-1	14	CASSSGVRQTEAFF
TRBV4-2	TRBJ1-2	13	CASGTTGIRGYTF
TRBV4-2	TRBJ2-2	14	CASSPQLVSGELFF
TRBV19	TRBJ2-1	17	CASSTVLTSGKDNEQFF
TRBV27	TRBJ1-5	15	CASSSQKGGNQPQHF
TRBV9	TRBJ2-1	18	CASTPFVAADGSYNEQFF
TRBV5-1	TRBJ2-1	15	CASSLALAGVNEQFF
TRBV6-5	TRBJ2-7	15	CASSYSTGRTYEQYF
TRBV4-1	TRBJ2-7	15	CASSPDRGGSYEQYF
TRBV5-1	TRBJ2-2	14	CASSLEGVAGELFF
TRBV19	TRBJ1-2	15	CASSIIFGANYGYTF